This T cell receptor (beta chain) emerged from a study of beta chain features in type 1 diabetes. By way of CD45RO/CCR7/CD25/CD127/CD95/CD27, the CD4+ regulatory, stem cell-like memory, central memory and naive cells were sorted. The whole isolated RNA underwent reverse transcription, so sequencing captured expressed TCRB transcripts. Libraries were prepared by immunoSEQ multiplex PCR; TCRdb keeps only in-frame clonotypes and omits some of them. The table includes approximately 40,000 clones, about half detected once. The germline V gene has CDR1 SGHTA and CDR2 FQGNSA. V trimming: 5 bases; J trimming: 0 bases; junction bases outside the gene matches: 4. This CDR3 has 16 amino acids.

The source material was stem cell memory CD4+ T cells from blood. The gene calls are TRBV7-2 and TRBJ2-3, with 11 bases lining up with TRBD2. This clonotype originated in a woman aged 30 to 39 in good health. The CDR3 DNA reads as TGTGCCAGCAGCCAGACTAGCGGGATGAGCACAGATACGCAGTATTTT. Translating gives CASSQTSGMSTDTQYF.